These 2 T cell receptor beta chains came from one sample sequenced in a study of T cell clonality in common variable immunodeficiency. Whole-study findings and limits: Reportedly, TCR beta sequences from common variable immunodeficiency showed fewer deletions and N-nucleotide insertions.

Antigens of these TCRs are unknown. This table comes from immunoSEQ multiplex PCR, and its TCRdb copy is limited to in-frame clones, with some not included. The record shows under 25,000 clones for this sample, with no singletons present. Sequenced sample: peripheral blood mononuclear cells. Receptors were obtained from a human donor with common variable immunodeficiency.

In regard to this clone: Coverage ceases 3 residues before the CDR3 finishes, and the germline J gene fills in the end. The J gene is TRBJ2-1, the V gene TRBV19, with D perhaps matching TRBD1 (5 bases). The ends were cut back, 4 bases at V and 4 bases at J, with 26 bases in the middle. The CDR3 extends over 19 amino acids. The germline CDR1 and CDR2 sequences are LNHDA and SQIVND (reference sequence). The CDR3 DNA, read in part, is TGTGCCAGTAGTACCATCCTCTCGACAGTATCCTTAAGATACAATGAG. Translation gives CASSTILSTVSLRYNE. The full CDR3 protein reads CASSTILSTVSLRYNEQFF.

This clone has a handful of counts. The CDR3 is cut off 3 residues early in the read; its end comes from the germline J gene. The J gene is TRBJ2-3, the V gene TRBV19; D not certain. CDR1 and CDR2 (germline): LNHDA, SQIVND (reference sequence). CDR3 length: 14 residues. The V gene lost 0 bases and the J gene lost 0 bases, with 4 bases spanning the gap. The CDR3 spells CASSIDPSTDTQYF. The DNA read from the CDR3 is TGTGCCAGTAGTATAGATCCTAGCACAGATACG.